The 12 T cell receptor beta chains in this list originate from one sample, sequenced in a study of shared clonotypes between healthy human individuals. Produced via immunoSEQ multiplex PCR; TCRdb's table is partial and in-frame only. The sample records about 2.2 million clones, about 93% being singletons. CD45RO-negative, CCR7-selected cells formed the naive CD8 fraction, which excluded terminally differentiated effector memory CD45RA+ cells. Sample: naive CD8+ T cells from PBMCs. All receptors derive from a man between 18 and 35 years old in good health. Some clones in this sample may be carry-over from other donors' samples.

This chain joins TRBV27 and TRBJ2-5, with 9 bases fitting TRBD1. Germline assignment: CDR1 MNHEY and CDR2 SMNVEV (reference sequence). CDR3 length: 15 residues. V was pared by 7 bases and J by 2 bases, with 8 bases of the junction left unmatched. CDR3 sequence (DNA): TGTGCCAGCAACGCCGGGACAGGGAATCAAGAGACCCAGTACTTC. Translation gives CASNAGTGNQETQYF.

The gene calls are TRBV7-9 and TRBJ1-2; D might be TRBD1 (5 bases). V was shortened by 1 base and J by 5 bases, with 17 bases between the two germline ends. Germline values: CDR1 SEHNR, CDR2 FQNEAQ (reference sequence). The CDR3 consists of 16 residues. DNA of the CDR3: TGTGCCAGCAGCTTAGATGATTTGGACATACCATATGGCTACACCTTC. Its protein product is CASSLDDLDIPYGYTF.

The chain is built from TRBV11-2 and TRBJ2-1, with 8 bases identical to TRBD1. This CDR3 is 13 amino acids long. The germline CDR1 and CDR2 sequences are SGHAT and FQNNGV. The trim removed 5 bases at V and 8 bases at J, leaving 5 bases unmatched. The CDR3 protein is CASSDRGADEQFF. Written as DNA, the CDR3 is TGTGCCAGCAGCGACAGGGGAGCCGATGAGCAGTTCTTC.

This clone was detected only once. This rearrangement joins TRBV27 to TRBJ1-1; D may be TRBD1 (5 bases). Looked up from germline, CDR1 is MNHEY and CDR2 is SMNVEV (reference sequence). Trimming cost V 8 bases and J 4 bases, with 11 bases left between them. The CDR3 length is 12 residues. The CDR3 loop is CASARGGTEAFF. The CDR3 coding sequence is TGTGCCAGCGCCCGGGGGGGCACTGAAGCTTTCTTT.

Details on this clone: Additional DNA sequences in this sample encode the identical CDR3. The chain combines TRBV9 with TRBJ2-7, with 9 bases fitting TRBD1. The CDR3 sequence is 13 residues long. V lost 4 bases and J lost 5; bases outside the gene matches: 4. Germline V gene lookup returns CDR1 SGDLS and CDR2 YYNGEE. This CDR3 reads CASSPGQGDEQYF. CDR3 DNA sequence: TGTGCCAGCAGCCCGGGACAGGGCGACGAGCAGTACTTC.

V usage is TRBV7-9 and J usage is TRBJ2-7, with D perhaps given as TRBD1 or TRBD2 (5 bases each). There are 14 residues in the CDR3. Trimming removed 5 bases from V and 0 bases from J, with 11 bases in between. The V gene's germline CDR1 is SEHNR and CDR2 FQNEAQ (reference sequence). The CDR3 sequence: CASSGTVRSYEQYF. CDR3 nucleotide sequence: TGTGCCAGCAGCGGGACGGTCCGCTCCTACGAGCAGTACTTC.

This chain uses TRBV4-2 with TRBJ1-3; D is possibly TRBD1 (6 bases). This CDR3 region has 15 residues. The germline V gene has CDR1 LGHNA and CDR2 YNFKEQ. V lost 3 bases and J 2 bases, leaving 11 bases between the germline ends. In DNA, the CDR3 is TGTGCCAGCAGCCAGGACCGGACAGCTGGAAACACCATATATTTT. Its translation is CASSQDRTAGNTIYF.

V and J are TRBV6-6 and TRBJ2-2; TRBD1 or TRBD2 may be the D gene (6 bases each). With 7 bases removed from V and 7 bases from J, the gap between germline ends came to 16 bases. Germline V lookup: CDR1 MNHNY, CDR2 SVGAGI (reference sequence). The CDR3 consists of 14 residues. This chain's CDR3 is CASTNGGSHGELFF. For the CDR3, the DNA is TGTGCCAGCACCAACGGGGGCAGTCACGGGGAGCTGTTTTTT.

This rearrangement joins TRBV28 to TRBJ2-5; TRBD2 is a possible D gene (6 bases). The germline gives CDR1 MDHEN, CDR2 SYDVKM. The ends were cut back, 3 bases at V and 2 bases at J, with 16 bases in the middle. CDR3 size: 16 residues. DNA of the CDR3: TGTGCCAGCAGTTTCGGAGAGCGGGTGGGGCAAGAGACCCAGTACTTC. It is translated as CASSFGERVGQETQYF.

Turning to this clone: Other DNA sequences of this sample code for an identical CDR3. The chain is built from TRBV9 and TRBJ1-4; D unclear. V was shortened by 1 base and J by 0 bases, with 7 bases between the two germline ends. The CDR3 has 15 amino acids. Per the germline V gene, CDR1 is SGDLS and CDR2 is YYNGEE. CDR3 residues: CASSVSGTTNEKLFF. The CDR3 region has the DNA TGTGCCAGCAGCGTATCGGGGACAACTAATGAAAAACTGTTTTTT.

The V and J genes are TRBV2 and TRBJ1-5, with D maybe TRBD1 (6 bases). The V gene lost 7 bases and the J gene lost 5 bases, with 15 bases spanning the gap. Per germline, CDR1 SNHLY and CDR2 FYNNEI. This CDR3 spans 14 amino acids. CDR3 amino acids: CASTGRGVDQPQHF. CDR3 nucleotide sequence: TGTGCCAGCACGGGAAGGGGGGTGGATCAGCCCCAGCATTTT. Filled out from reference TRBV2 and TRBJ1-5, the complete variable domain reads EPEVTQTPSHQVTQMGQEVILRCVPISNHLYFYWYRQILGQKVEFLVSFYNNEISEKSEIFDDQFSVERPDGSNFTLKIRSTKLEDSAMYFCASTGRGVDQPQHFGDGTRLSIL.

The J gene is TRBJ2-3, the V gene TRBV27; maybe TRBD2 (6 bases). Germline assignment: CDR1 MNHEY and CDR2 SMNVEV (reference sequence). This CDR3 comprises 14 residues. V lost 6 bases, J lost 3 bases, and 13 bases lay in between. The CDR3 DNA is TGTGCCAGCAGCGCATGGGGGGATACAGATACGCAGTATTTT. Amino acid sequence: CASSAWGDTDTQYF.